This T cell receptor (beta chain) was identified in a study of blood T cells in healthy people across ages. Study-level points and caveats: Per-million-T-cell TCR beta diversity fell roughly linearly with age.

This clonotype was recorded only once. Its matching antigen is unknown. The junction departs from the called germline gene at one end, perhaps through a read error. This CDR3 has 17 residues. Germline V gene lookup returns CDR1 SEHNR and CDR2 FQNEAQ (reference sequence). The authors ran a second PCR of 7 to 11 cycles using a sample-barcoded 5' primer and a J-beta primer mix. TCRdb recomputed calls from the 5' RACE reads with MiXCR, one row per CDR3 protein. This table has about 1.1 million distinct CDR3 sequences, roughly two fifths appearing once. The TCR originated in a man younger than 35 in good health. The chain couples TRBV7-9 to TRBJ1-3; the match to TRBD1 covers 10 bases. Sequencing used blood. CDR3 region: CANSKGQGESSGNTIYF. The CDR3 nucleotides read TGTGCCAACAGCAAAGGACAGGGGGAGTCTTCTGGAAACACCATATATTTT.